This T cell receptor beta chain was documented in a study of cytomegalovirus exposure and HLA in healthy donors (dated by TCRdb to about 2017). Regarding the study in general: The roughly 670 repertoires of the first cohort and the 95 to 150 validation repertoires were produced on the same platform, according to a later analysis. The study aimed to test whether signatures of past pathogen exposure could be identified by cataloging public T cell receptors. Besides the first cohort of 666 subjects, a separate validation cohort made up of around 120 different subjects was used. To predict cytomegalovirus infection status, the study combined high-throughput TCR immunosequencing, statistical association of individual TCRs with disease status, and machine learning. Study-level results and caveats: Subsequent analysis determined that TCRs grouped into clusters in the first cohort also showed a tendency toward co-occurrence across the roughly 110 validation repertoires, and roughly 94% of cluster scores exceeded 0. A later analysis lacked HLA typing for the validation cohort, so it scored co-occurrence in that cohort across all 110 or so repertoires. The authors suggested that the approach could potentially be generalized to other disease states and immunological phenotypes. Most TCR sequences were seen in very few donors, while some public TCRs were found in many individuals. Cytomegalovirus status was reported to be diagnosed by the classifier with high specificity and sensitivity in both the original and validation cohorts. A few of the identified cytomegalovirus-associated TCR beta chains were confirmed in vitro to be specific for cytomegalovirus antigens. In the study, about 150 TCR beta chains were listed as associated with cytomegalovirus.

The donors belonged to the validation cohort of approximately 130 subjects, which was separate from the roughly 700-subject first cohort. Preparation of the library involved the immunoSEQ multiplex PCR assay. For the original study's pipeline: A statistical classification framework was developed to diagnose cytomegalovirus status using the catalog of TCR beta chain sequences. TCRdb provides this immuneACCESS table in a form limited to in-frame rearrangements. Some clones are lacking; in checked studies, under half of them reflect an unresolved V gene, and why the rest are absent is not known. V and J calls and clone size are given by that table; D and trimming were obtained from the DNA. This sample comprises 70,000 or so clones, about 90% of them detected only once. Jointly, the top ten make up approximately 3.4% of the sample. Concerning this clone: Its antigen remains undetermined. No much larger clone is present one base from it, and per-base qualities are unavailable.

V lost 0 bases and J lost 7 bases; the stretch between them is 20 bases long. CDR1 SGHTA and CDR2 FQGNSA are derived from the germline V gene. The CDR3 holds 17 amino acids from the cysteine to the phenylalanine. CDR3 DNA is the only sequence kept; it has 51 bases, read in frame from the first base. Sequenced material: PBMCs. This sequence uses TRBV7-2 and TRBJ2-3; the D gene is perhaps TRBD2, on 6 matching bases. The receptor comes from a man younger than 35 in good health and CMV-seronegative. The nucleotide sequence reads TGTGCCAGCAGCTTAGCGGGAGGACGGCCGCAAGTATATACGCAGTATTTT. It encodes CASSLAGGRPQVYTQYF.